What follows are 6 T cell receptor beta chains derived from one specimen sequenced in a study of OX40 agonist ivuxolimab in advanced cancers. Libraries were prepared by immunoSEQ multiplex PCR; TCRdb keeps only in-frame clonotypes and omits some of them. The profile shows tens of thousands of clones, around 90% of them singletons. The input for sequencing was CD4+ or CD8+ T cells sorted from blood, taken in a trial of the OX40 agonist ivuxolimab. The receptor set was obtained from an adult with an advanced solid tumor such as melanoma, head and neck, liver or kidney cancer.

V and J are TRBV5-6 and TRBJ2-4; TRBD2 matches at 7 bases. The germline gives CDR1 SGHDT, CDR2 YYEEEE. V lost 0 bases to trimming and J lost 0 bases; unmatched junction nucleotides: 3. This CDR3 is 16 amino acids long. The CDR3 bases are TGTGCCAGCAGCTTGGCCGGGGGGTTAGCCAAAAACATTCAGTACTTC. It codes for CASSLAGGLAKNIQYF.

The rearrangement links TRBV7-9 to TRBJ2-5; D tentatively fits TRBD1 or TRBD2 (5 bases each). The germline V gene encodes CDR1 SEHNR and CDR2 FQNEAQ (reference sequence). The CDR3 has 14 residues. V was trimmed by 4 bases and J by 5 bases, leaving 14 bases between them. The CDR3 loop is CASSWGPGRETQYF. DNA of the CDR3: TGTGCCAGCAGCTGGGGACCGGGACGGGAGACCCAGTACTTC. Full variable domain (remainder filled in from reference TRBV7-9 and TRBJ2-5): DTGVSQNPRHKITKRGQNVTFRCDPISEHNRLYWYRQTLGQGPEFLTYFQNEAQLEKSRLLSDRFSAERPKGSFSTLEIQRTEQGDSAMYLCASSWGPGRETQYFGPGTRLLVL.

The J gene is TRBJ2-7, the V gene TRBV11-2; the match to TRBD1 covers 8 bases. The CDR3 covers 17 residues. CDR1 and CDR2 (germline): SGHAT, FQNNGV. V shed 1 base, J shed 1 base, and the junction held 9 bases outside the gene matches. The CDR3 sequence is CASSLAGQGRLSYEQYF. CDR3 in DNA: TGTGCCAGCAGCTTAGCTGGACAGGGTAGATTGTCCTACGAGCAGTACTTC.

J is TRBJ1-2 and V is TRBV10-3; no firm D call. This CDR3 spans 15 amino acids. The V gene lost 2 bases and the J gene lost 5 bases, with 15 bases spanning the gap. The germline V gene has CDR1 ENHRY and CDR2 SYGVKD. Here the CDR3 reads CAISEIAAEAYGYTF. In nucleotides, the CDR3 is TGTGCCATCAGTGAGATAGCGGCGGAGGCTTATGGCTACACCTTC.

This sequence joins TRBV19 and TRBJ2-3, with TRBD1 as a possible D gene (6 bases). V lost 10 bases and J 5 bases, leaving 19 bases between the germline ends. The CDR3 is 14 amino acids. Germline loops: CDR1 LNHDA, CDR2 SQIVND (reference sequence). This CDR3 reads CATKMQGIGDTQYF. The CDR3 nucleotides are TGTGCCACCAAGATGCAGGGGATCGGAGATACGCAGTATTTT.

This CDR3 reads CASSLSGDRLNEQFF. CDR3 sequence (DNA): TGCGCCAGCAGCTTATCAGGTGATCGACTCAATGAGCAGTTCTTC. The V gene is TRBV5-1, the J gene TRBJ2-1; unclear D gene. Trimming removed 2 bases at V and 6 bases at J, with 15 bases between. The CDR3 covers 15 residues. Germline values: CDR1 SGHRS, CDR2 YFSETQ.